Sequencing of this TCR beta chain was carried out in a study of cytomegalovirus exposure and HLA in healthy donors. This clone was detected once. Germline V gene data show CDR1 as MDHEN and CDR2 as SYDVKM. The V and J ends lost 3 bases and 1 base respectively, with 9 bases between them. The CDR3 loop spans 14 amino acids. The PCR made use of 60 Vbeta and 13 Jbeta primers. The method was immunoSEQ multiplex PCR; TCRdb's version includes in-frame clones alone and lacks a portion of them. The sample has 100,000 to 150,000 clones; more than 60% are singletons. The chain couples TRBV28 to TRBJ1-1; no clear D. The sequenced material came from PBMCs. This sequence was found in a woman between 35 and 50 years old in good health and CMV-seropositive. CDR3 loop: CASSFAGRNTEAFF. The CDR3 coding sequence is TGTGCCAGCAGTTTTGCGGGGAGGAACACTGAAGCTTTCTTT.